The 11 T cell receptor beta chains below were found in one sample sequenced in a study of T cell changes during pregnancy in multiple sclerosis. The protocol was immunoSEQ multiplex PCR, while the TCRdb copy is restricted to in-frame clones and leaves out a portion. Of 90,000 to 150,000 clones in the sample, roughly 92% were seen once. Source: peripheral blood, taken before pregnancy. The source of these receptors is a female donor with multiple sclerosis, enrolled in a pregnancy study.

The chain couples TRBV5-1 to TRBJ2-1, with TRBD2 identical over 14 bases. Looked up from germline, CDR1 is SGHRS and CDR2 is YFSETQ. This CDR3 comprises 18 residues. V lost 5 bases to trimming and J lost 8 bases; unmatched junction nucleotides: 15. The DNA for the CDR3 is TGCGCCAGCAGTTCATCTCCCGGGACTAGCGGGAGAGGCCATGAGCAGTTCTTC. This sequence encodes CASSSSPGTSGRGHEQFF.

The rearrangement joins TRBV27 to TRBJ2-2, with 10 nucleotides matching TRBD2. In germline, CDR1 is MNHEY, CDR2 SMNVEV (reference sequence). CDR3 length: 15 residues. With 5 bases clipped from V and 6 bases from J, the junction kept 6 bases outside the gene matches. This CDR3 reads CASSPTSGVAGELFF. The DNA for the CDR3 is TGTGCCAGCAGTCCAACTAGCGGGGTTGCCGGGGAGCTGTTTTTT.

The rearrangement joins TRBV7-9 to TRBJ2-5; the D is unclear. The CDR3 runs to 13 residues. The germline gives CDR1 SEHNR, CDR2 FQNEAQ (reference sequence). V lost 3 bases, J lost 5 bases, and 10 bases lay in between. In DNA form, the CDR3 reads TGTGCCAGCAGCTTCAAGCTAGAGGAGACCCAGTACTTC. It codes for CASSFKLEETQYF.

The CDR3 here is CASSLQREGLDEQFF. The CDR3 coding sequence is TGCGCCAGCAGCCTCCAGCGGGAGGGCCTCGATGAGCAGTTCTTC. The J gene is TRBJ2-1, the V gene TRBV5-1; 10 bases are shared with TRBD2. The CDR3 has 15 amino acids. Germline V gene lookup returns CDR1 SGHRS and CDR2 YFSETQ. The trim removed 4 bases at V and 8 bases at J, leaving 9 bases unmatched.

This chain joins TRBV27 and TRBJ2-4, with D hard to call. The CDR3 has 17 amino acids. In germline, CDR1 is MNHEY, CDR2 SMNVEV (reference sequence). V gave up 0 bases and J gave up 0 bases, with 12 bases separating them. The CDR3 bases are TGTGCCAGCAGTTTATCGGAGCTCTCAGTAGCCAAAAACATTCAGTACTTC. Residues: CASSLSELSVAKNIQYF.

The chain links TRBV5-1 to TRBJ2-1; 8 bases line up with TRBD2. V shed 7 bases, J shed 5 bases, and the junction held 20 bases outside the gene matches. CDR3 size: 18 residues. Germline V gives CDR1 SGHRS, CDR2 YFSETQ. The CDR3 nucleotides are TGCGCCAGCCTGGCAGGGGCCGGCGGGGGGATCCTAGACAATGAGCAGTTCTTC. Protein product: CASLAGAGGGILDNEQFF.

J is TRBJ1-5 and V is TRBV5-3; tentatively, D is TRBD1 (5 bases). TRBV5-3 is marked as an open reading frame, function uncertain. This CDR3 spans 14 amino acids. The V end was cut by 4 bases, the J end by 7 bases, with 15 bases between. DNA of the CDR3: TGTGCCAGAAGCCGGGGGGACGGAGGACAGCCCCAGCATTTT. Protein sequence: CARSRGDGGQPQHF.

In DNA form, the CDR3 reads TGTGCCAGTAGTATCAATAATTCCCCAACAGGTACTTTCTTT. As protein: CASSINNSPTGTFF. V gene TRBV19 combines with J gene TRBJ1-1; TRBD1 is a possible D gene (5 bases). This CDR3 contains 14 residues. V shed 3 bases and J shed 12 bases, with 20 bases lying between them. CDR1 is LNHDA, CDR2 SQIVND, per germline (reference sequence).

This clone was counted a few times. CDR3 DNA: TGTGCCAGCAGTTTAAGGCCCGGGGGCGGGGAGCTGTTTTTT. Translated: CASSLRPGGGELFF. This rearrangement joins TRBV27 to TRBJ2-2; tentative D call: TRBD2 (6 bases). Germline V gene sequence: CDR1 MNHEY, CDR2 SMNVEV (reference sequence). CDR3 length equals 14 residues. V was cut by 2 bases and J by 7 bases, with 11 bases left in between.

The chain combines TRBV7-2 with TRBJ1-2, with 9 nucleotides matching TRBD1. V shed 4 bases and J 4 bases; nucleotides not matched to a gene: 7. Germline CDR1 reads SGHTA; CDR2 reads FQGNSA. This CDR3 has 15 residues. CDR3 sequence (DNA): TGTGCCAGCAGCTCACGGACAGGGGCCGCCTATGGCTACACCTTC. Translation: CASSSRTGAAYGYTF.

The chain combines TRBV4-1 with TRBJ2-2; 7 bases map to TRBD2. The CDR3 covers 17 residues. Germline V CDR1 and CDR2: MGHRA, YSYEKL. V lost 4 bases and J lost 0; bases outside the gene matches: 8. CDR3 sequence (DNA): TGCGCCAGCAGCCCGACTATAGCGGGCACGAACACCGGGGAGCTGTTTTTT. Encoded protein: CASSPTIAGTNTGELFF.